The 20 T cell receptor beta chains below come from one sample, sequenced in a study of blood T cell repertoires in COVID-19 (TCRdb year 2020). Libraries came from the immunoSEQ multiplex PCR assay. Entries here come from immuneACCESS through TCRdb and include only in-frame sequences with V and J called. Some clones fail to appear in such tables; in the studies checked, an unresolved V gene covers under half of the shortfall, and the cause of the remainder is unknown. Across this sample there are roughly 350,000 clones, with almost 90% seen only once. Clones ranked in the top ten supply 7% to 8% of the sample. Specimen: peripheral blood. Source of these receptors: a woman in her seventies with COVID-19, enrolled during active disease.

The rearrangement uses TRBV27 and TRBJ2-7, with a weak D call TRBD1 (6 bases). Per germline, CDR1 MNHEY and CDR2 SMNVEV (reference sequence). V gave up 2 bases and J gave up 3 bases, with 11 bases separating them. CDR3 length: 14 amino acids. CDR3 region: CASSLKTGNYEQYF. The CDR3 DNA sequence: TGTGCCAGCAGTTTAAAGACAGGCAACTACGAGCAGTACTTC.

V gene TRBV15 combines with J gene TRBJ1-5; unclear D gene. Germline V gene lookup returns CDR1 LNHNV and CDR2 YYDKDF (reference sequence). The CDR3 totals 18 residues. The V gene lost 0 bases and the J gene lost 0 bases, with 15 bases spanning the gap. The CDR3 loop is CATSRDNGPLYSNQPQHF. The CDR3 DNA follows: TGTGCCACCAGCAGAGATAATGGTCCGCTCTATAGCAATCAGCCCCAGCATTTT. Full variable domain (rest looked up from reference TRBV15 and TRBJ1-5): DAMVIQNPRYQVTQFGKPVTLSCSQTLNHNVMYWYQQKSSQAPKLLFHYYDKDFNNEADTPDNFQSRRPNTSFCFLDIRSPGLGDTAMYLCATSRDNGPLYSNQPQHFGDGTRLSIL.

CDR3 sequence (DNA): TGTGCCAGCAGTCTTGGAGCTTACGAGCAGTACTTC. It yields the protein CASSLGAYEQYF. The chain carries TRBV28 and TRBJ2-7; D call uncertain. This CDR3 is 12 amino acids long. Germline V CDR1 and CDR2: MDHEN, SYDVKM. With 5 bases removed from V and 4 bases from J, the gap between germline ends came to 9 bases.

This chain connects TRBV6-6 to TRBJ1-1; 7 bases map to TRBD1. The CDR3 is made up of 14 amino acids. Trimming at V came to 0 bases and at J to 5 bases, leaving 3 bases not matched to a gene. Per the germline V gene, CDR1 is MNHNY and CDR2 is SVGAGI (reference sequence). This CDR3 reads CASSYSGGRTEAFF. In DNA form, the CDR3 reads TGTGCCAGCAGTTACTCAGGGGGCAGGACTGAAGCTTTCTTT.

The CDR3, as DNA: TGTGCCATCAGGCGGGACAGGGTGGGGTACGAGCAGTACTTC. Translated: CAIRRDRVGYEQYF. V and J are TRBV10-3 and TRBJ2-7, with TRBD1 matching 9 bases. Germline CDR1 and CDR2: ENHRY and SYGVKD. The CDR3 has 14 amino acids. The V gene end was trimmed by 6 bases and the J gene end by 4 bases; junction bases not matched to a gene: 7.

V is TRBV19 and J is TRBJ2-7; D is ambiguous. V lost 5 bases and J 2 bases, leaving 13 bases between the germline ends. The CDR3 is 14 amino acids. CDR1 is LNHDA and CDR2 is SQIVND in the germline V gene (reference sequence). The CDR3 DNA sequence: TGTGCCAGTAGTCTTGGGCACGGCGCCTACGAGCAGTACTTC. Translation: CASSLGHGAYEQYF.

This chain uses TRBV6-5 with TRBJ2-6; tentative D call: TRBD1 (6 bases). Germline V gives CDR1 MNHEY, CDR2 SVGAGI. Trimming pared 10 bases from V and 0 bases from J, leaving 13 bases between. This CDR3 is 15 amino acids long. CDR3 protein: CATRTETSGANVLTF. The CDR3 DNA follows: TGTGCCACCCGGACAGAGACCTCTGGGGCCAACGTCCTGACTTTC.

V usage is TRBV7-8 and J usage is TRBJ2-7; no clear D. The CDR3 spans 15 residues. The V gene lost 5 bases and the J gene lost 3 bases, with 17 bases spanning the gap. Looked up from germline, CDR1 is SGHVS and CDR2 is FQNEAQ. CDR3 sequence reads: CASSERYSLIYEQYF. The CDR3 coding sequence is TGTGCCAGCAGCGAACGGTACAGTTTAATCTACGAGCAGTACTTC.

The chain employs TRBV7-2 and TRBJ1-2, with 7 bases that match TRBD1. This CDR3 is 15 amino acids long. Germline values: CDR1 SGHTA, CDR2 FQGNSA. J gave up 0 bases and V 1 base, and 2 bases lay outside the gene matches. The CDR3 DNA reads TGTGCCAGCAGCTTAGTAACAGGGGCTAACTATGGCTACACCTTC. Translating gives CASSLVTGANYGYTF.

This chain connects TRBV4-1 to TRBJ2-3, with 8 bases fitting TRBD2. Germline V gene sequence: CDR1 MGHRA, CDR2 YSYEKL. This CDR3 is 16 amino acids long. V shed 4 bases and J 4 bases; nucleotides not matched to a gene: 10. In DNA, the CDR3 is TGCGCCAGCAGCCCCCAAGCCAGCGGGGGTTCAGATACGCAGTATTTT. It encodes CASSPQASGGSDTQYF.

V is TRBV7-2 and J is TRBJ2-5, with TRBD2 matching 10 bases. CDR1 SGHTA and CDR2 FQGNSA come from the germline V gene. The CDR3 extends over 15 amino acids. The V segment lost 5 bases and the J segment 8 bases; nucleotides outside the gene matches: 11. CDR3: CASSTGLALSQTQYF. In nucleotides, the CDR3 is TGTGCCAGCAGCACGGGACTAGCGTTGTCACAAACCCAGTACTTC.

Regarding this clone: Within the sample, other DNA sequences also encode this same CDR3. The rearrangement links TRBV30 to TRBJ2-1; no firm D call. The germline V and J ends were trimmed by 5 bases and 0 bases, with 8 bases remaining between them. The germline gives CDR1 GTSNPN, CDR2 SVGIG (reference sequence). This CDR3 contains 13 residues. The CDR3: CAWATGSYNEQFF. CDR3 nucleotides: TGTGCCTGGGCGACGGGCTCCTACAATGAGCAGTTCTTC.

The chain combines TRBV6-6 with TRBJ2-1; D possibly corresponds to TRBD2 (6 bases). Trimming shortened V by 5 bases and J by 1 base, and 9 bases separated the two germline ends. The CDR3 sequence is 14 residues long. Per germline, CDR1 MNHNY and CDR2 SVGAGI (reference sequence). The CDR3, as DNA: TGTGCCAGCAGTACGAGCGGGTCCTACAATGAGCAGTTCTTC. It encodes CASSTSGSYNEQFF.

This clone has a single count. CDR3 in amino acids: CASTSTGTYNEQFF. The CDR3 DNA is TGTGCCAGCACCTCGACAGGAACCTACAATGAGCAGTTCTTC. The chain carries TRBV27 and TRBJ2-1, with D perhaps matching TRBD1 (6 bases). The CDR3 loop spans 14 amino acids. Deletions cut 7 bases from V and 2 bases from J, with 12 bases between. CDR1 is MNHEY and CDR2 is SMNVEV in the germline V gene (reference sequence).

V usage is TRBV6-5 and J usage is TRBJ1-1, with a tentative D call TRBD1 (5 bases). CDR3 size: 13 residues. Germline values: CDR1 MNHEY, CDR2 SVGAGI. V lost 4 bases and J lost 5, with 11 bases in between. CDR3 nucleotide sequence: TGTGCCAGCAGTTTGGGGGGAGGGACTGAAGCTTTCTTT. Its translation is CASSLGGGTEAFF.

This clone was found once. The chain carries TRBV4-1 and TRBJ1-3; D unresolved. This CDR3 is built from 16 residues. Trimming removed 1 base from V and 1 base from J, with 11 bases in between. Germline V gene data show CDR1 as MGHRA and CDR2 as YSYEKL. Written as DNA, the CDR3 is TGCGCCAGCAGCCAAGCAAGCACGTCGTCTGGAAACACCATATATTTT. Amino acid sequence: CASSQASTSSGNTIYF.

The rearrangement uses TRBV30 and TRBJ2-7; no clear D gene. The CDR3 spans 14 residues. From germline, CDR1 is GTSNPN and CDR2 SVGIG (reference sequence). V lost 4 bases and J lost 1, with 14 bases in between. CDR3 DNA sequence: TGTGCCTGGAATTCCGGGTCAGCGTCCTACGAGCAGTACTTC. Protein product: CAWNSGSASYEQYF.

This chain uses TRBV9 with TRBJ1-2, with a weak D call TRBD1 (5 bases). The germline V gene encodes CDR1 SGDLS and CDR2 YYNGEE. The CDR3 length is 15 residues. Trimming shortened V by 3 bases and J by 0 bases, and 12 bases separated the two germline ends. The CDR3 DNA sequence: TGTGCCAGCAGCGACACCGTGGACACTAACTATGGCTACACCTTC. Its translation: CASSDTVDTNYGYTF.

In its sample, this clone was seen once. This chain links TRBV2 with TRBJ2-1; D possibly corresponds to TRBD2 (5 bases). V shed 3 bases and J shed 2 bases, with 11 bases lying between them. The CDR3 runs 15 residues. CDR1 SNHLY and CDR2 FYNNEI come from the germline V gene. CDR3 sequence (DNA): TGTGCCAGCAGTGATACAGCCGGGACCTACAATGAGCAGTTCTTC. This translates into CASSDTAGTYNEQFF. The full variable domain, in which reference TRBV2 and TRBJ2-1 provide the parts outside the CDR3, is EPEVTQTPSHQVTQMGQEVILRCVPISNHLYFYWYRQILGQKVEFLVSFYNNEISEKSEIFDDQFSVERPDGSNFTLKIRSTKLEDSAMYFCASSDTAGTYNEQFFGPGTRLTVL.

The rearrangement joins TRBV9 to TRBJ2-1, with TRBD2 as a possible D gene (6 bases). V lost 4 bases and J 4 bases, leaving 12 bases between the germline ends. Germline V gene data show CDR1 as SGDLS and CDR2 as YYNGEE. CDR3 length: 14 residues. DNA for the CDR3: TGTGCCAGCAGCCCGGGACTGGCTTACAATGAGCAGTTCTTC. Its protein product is CASSPGLAYNEQFF.